This T cell receptor beta chain was documented in a study of sequential checkpoint blockade in melanoma. Germline V gene lookup returns CDR1 MNHNY and CDR2 SVGAGI (reference sequence). The CDR3 is 15 amino acids. The ends lost 5 bases at V and 4 bases at J; junction bases unmatched: 9. Treatment in this sample: randomized to nivolumab then ipilimumab (arm A) or the reverse (arm B). DNA-damaging chemotherapy had not been given to any patient beforehand. PBMC sorting kept live CD3+CD8+ cells without CD19 or CD56. Clones were sequenced by immunoSEQ multiplex PCR, and TCRdb holds only the in-frame ones, with some missing. The sample holds about 11,000 clones, about 77% seen once.

The source is a human donor with melanoma. This sequence joins TRBV6-6 and TRBJ2-7, with TRBD1 matching over 9 bases. This specimen consisted of CD8+ T cells sorted from blood (inferred from file names), obtained from a patient given nivolumab and ipilimumab in sequence. CDR3 sequence: CASSNPGQGMYEQYF. The CDR3 coding sequence is TGTGCCAGCAGTAACCCCGGACAGGGGATGTACGAGCAGTACTTC.